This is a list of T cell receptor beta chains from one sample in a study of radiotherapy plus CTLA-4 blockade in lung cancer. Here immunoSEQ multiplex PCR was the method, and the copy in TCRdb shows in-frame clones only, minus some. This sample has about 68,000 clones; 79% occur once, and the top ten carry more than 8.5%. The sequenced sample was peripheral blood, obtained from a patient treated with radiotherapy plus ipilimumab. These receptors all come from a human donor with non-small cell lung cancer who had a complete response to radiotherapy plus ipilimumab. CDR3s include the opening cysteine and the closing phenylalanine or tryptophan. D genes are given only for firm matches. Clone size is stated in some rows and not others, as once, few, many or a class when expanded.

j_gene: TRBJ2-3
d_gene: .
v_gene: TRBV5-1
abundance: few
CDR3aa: CASSLVALGAGTDTQYF
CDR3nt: TGCGCCAGCAGCTTGGTGGCCCTAGGCGCGGGGACAGATACGCAGTATTTT

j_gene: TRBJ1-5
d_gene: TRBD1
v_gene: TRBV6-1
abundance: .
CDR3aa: CASSGEQGDGNQPQHF
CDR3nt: TGTGCCAGCAGTGGGGAACAGGGGGACGGCAATCAGCCCCAGCATTTT

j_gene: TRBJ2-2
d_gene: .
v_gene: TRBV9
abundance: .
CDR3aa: CASSVESVAGELFF
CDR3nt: TGTGCCAGCAGCGTTGAAAGCGTGGCCGGGGAGCTGTTTTTT

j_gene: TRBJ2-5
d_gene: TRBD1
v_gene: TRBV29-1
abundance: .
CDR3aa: CSVDLRQGAKTQYF
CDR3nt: TGCAGCGTTGATTTGAGACAGGGGGCGAAGACCCAGTACTTC

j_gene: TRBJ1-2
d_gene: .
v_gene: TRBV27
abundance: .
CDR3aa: CASSAEGRYGYTF
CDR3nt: TGTGCCAGCAGTGCCGAAGGCCGATATGGCTACACCTTC

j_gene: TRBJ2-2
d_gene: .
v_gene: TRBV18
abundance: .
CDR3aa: CASSPNGPANTGELFF
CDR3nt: TGTGCCAGCTCACCAAATGGTCCCGCGAACACCGGGGAGCTGTTTTTT

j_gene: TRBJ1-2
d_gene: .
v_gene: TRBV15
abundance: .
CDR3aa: CATSRDYDSANYGYTF
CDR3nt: TGTGCCACCAGCAGAGATTACGACAGTGCTAACTATGGCTACACCTTC

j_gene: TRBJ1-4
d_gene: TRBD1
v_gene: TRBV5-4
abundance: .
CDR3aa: CASSSPGQTNEKLFF
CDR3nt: TGTGCCAGCAGCTCCCCGGGACAGACTAATGAAAAACTGTTTTTT

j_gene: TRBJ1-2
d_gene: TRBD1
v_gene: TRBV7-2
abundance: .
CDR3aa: CASRDTQGAHGYTF
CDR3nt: TGTGCCAGCAGGGATACACAGGGGGCTCATGGCTACACCTTC

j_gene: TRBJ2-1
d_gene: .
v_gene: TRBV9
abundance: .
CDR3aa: CASSVVESYNEQFF
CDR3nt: TGTGCCAGCAGCGTAGTGGAGTCCTACAATGAGCAGTTCTTC

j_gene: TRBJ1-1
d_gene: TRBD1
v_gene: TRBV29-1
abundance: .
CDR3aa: CSVALRQGKAFF
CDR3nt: TGCAGCGTTGCCCTTCGACAGGGGAAAGCTTTCTTT

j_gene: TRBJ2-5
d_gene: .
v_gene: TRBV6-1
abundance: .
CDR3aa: CASSPNLETQYF
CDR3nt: TGTGCCAGCAGTCCAAATCTGGAGACCCAGTACTTC

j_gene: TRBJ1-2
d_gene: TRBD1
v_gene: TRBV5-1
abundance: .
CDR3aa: CASSLQGADYGYTF
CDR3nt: TGCGCCAGCAGCTTGCAGGGGGCGGACTATGGCTACACCTTC